This T cell receptor (beta chain) originates from a study of regulatory T cells in long-lasting Graves disease. This clonotype was recorded a few times. Mismatch with germline at one junction end may stem from a read error. The CDR3 consists of 15 residues. Germline CDR1 reads MNHEY; CDR2 reads SMNVEV (reference sequence). To make TCR beta libraries, researchers used iRepertoire HTBI primers and Arm-PCR of CDR3 regions. Via MiXCR, TCRdb re-called the multiplex PCR reads, giving one row per CDR3 protein. The sample contains a few hundred thousand distinct CDR3 sequences, around 15% of which appear only once. Described time point: newly diagnosed GD, antithyroid drugs for less than 3 months. PBMC-derived RNA was used for the TCR library. A further study also used this sample, focusing on T cells in Graves' hyperthyroidism and ophthalmopathy.

This sample comprised peripheral blood mononuclear cells (PBMCs), obtained at new diagnosis, from a patient treated with antithyroid drugs. The chain is built from TRBV27 and TRBJ2-1, with 8 bases aligning to TRBD2. This clonotype was obtained from a woman aged 45 to 65 with Graves disease. The CDR3 spells CASSLGTRPQNEQFF. The CDR3 nucleotides are TGTGCCAGCAGTCTAGGGACTAGACCACAAAATGAGCAGTTCTTT.